These T cell receptor beta chains were read from a single sample in a study of T cell responses to AZD1222 COVID-19 vaccine. Only in-frame clones appear in the TCRdb table, and some are missing; sequencing was by immunoSEQ multiplex PCR. Among fewer than 120,000 clones listed, 85% to 95% were seen once. The material sequenced was peripheral blood, taken on day 0 of AZD1222 vaccination. The receptors were sampled from an adult in good health. The CDR3 runs from the conserved cysteine through the conserved F or W. D genes are given only for firm matches.

>TRBV28|TRBJ1-2|NA
TGTGCCAGCAGTTGGCCGGGAAGCTATGGCTACACCTTC
CASSWPGSYGYTF
>TRBV15|TRBJ1-3|NA
TGTGCCACCAGCAGAGATCGGGGGAGCTCTGGAAACACCATATATTTT
CATSRDRGSSGNTIYF
>TRBV27|TRBJ2-1|NA
TGTGCCAGCAGTTTATCGGCCGCCAATGAGCAGTTCTTC
CASSLSAANEQFF
>TRBV5-4|TRBJ2-5|TRBD1
TGTGCCAGCAGCCAAGGACAGGGAGGAGAGACCCAGTACTTC
CASSQGQGGETQYF
>TRBV20-1|TRBJ1-4|NA
TGCAGTGCTAGTCCAGGGATTATGCATGAAAAACTGTTTTTT
CSASPGIMHEKLFF
>TRBV6-5|TRBJ1-5|NA
TGTGCCAGCAGCTCGGACAGAAGCCAGCCCCAGCATTTT
CASSSDRSQPQHF
>TRBV11-2|TRBJ2-7|TRBD2
TGTGCCAGCAGCTTAGGACTAGCGGGGGAGCCGTACTTC
CASSLGLAGEPYF
>TRBV19|TRBJ2-7|TRBD1
TGTGCCAGTAGGGGACAGGGGGAGTTGGGCGAGCAGTACTTC
CASRGQGELGEQYF
>TRBV5-4|TRBJ1-2|NA
TGTGCCAGCAGCTTGGATACAGTAAACTATGGCTACACCTTC
CASSLDTVNYGYTF
>TRBV19|TRBJ1-2|TRBD1
TGTGCCAGTAGTATACCGGGACAGCAGTATGGCTACACCTTC
CASSIPGQQYGYTF
>TRBV30|TRBJ1-5|TRBD1
TGTGCCTGGAGGCGCAGGGGGGCCGGAGAGCCCCAGCATTTT
CAWRRRGAGEPQHF
>TRBV7-7|TRBJ2-5|TRBD2
TGTGCCAGCAGCTTACGCCTAGCGGGGGCCCAAGAGACCCAGTACTTC
CASSLRLAGAQETQYF